These 26 T cell receptor beta chains were sequenced from one sample in a study of metastatic and nonmetastatic thyroid tumors. TCRdb redid the clone calls on the PCR reads using MiXCR. The sample comprises around 59,000 clones, 15% to 20% of which are singletons, and over 8.5% rests with the top ten. Thyroid surgery was performed in patients who had received no treatment beforehand. Source material: blood. These receptors were collected from a male donor with papillary thyroid cancer or a benign thyroid nodule (not recorded which). Some clones in this sample may be carry-over from other donors' samples.

This clone has ten or more counts. The rearrangement joins TRBV12-3 or TRBV12-4 to TRBJ1-5; tentative D call: TRBD1 (5 bases). This CDR3 spans 14 amino acids. V dropped 6 bases and J dropped 4 bases, with 13 bases sitting between them. The CDR3 region has the DNA TGTGCCAGCAGCTTTGGGGGTTCGAATCAGCCCCAGCATTTT. It yields the protein CASSFGGSNQPQHF.

At least ten counts were recorded for this clone. This chain links TRBV28 with TRBJ1-5, with 8 bases lining up with TRBD1. The CDR3 loop spans 15 amino acids. Looked up from germline, CDR1 is MDHEN and CDR2 is SYDVKM. The J segment lost 1 base and the V segment lost 6 bases, leaving 5 bases of the junction unmatched. This chain's CDR3 is CASRQGGGSNQPQHF. The CDR3 coding sequence is TGTGCCAGCAGACAGGGGGGGGGAAGCAATCAGCCCCAGCATTTT.

In this sample, this clone turned up many times. The chain carries TRBV6-1 and TRBJ2-7; 11 bases align to TRBD1. This CDR3 region has 15 residues. Germline CDR1 and CDR2: MNHNS and SASEGT. Losses at the gene ends were 6 bases for V and 0 bases for J; bases not matched to a gene: 4. This CDR3 is CASRHGTGGSYEQYF. The CDR3 nucleotides are TGTGCCAGCAGACACGGGACAGGGGGCTCCTACGAGCAGTACTTC.

V gene TRBV6-2 or TRBV6-3 combines with J gene TRBJ1-3; 7 nucleotides align to TRBD1. Germline CDR1 reads MNHEY; CDR2 reads SVGEGT. V dropped 0 bases and J dropped 0; count of bases not matched to a gene: 5. The CDR3 is made up of 17 amino acids. The DNA of the CDR3 is TGTGCCAGCAGTTACTCGAGAGGGACAGTCTCTGGAAACACCATATATTTT. Amino acid sequence: CASSYSRGTVSGNTIYF.

This clone was recorded at least ten times. The V and J genes are TRBV30 and TRBJ2-1; no definite D call. V gave up 4 bases and J gave up 7 bases, with 5 bases separating them. The CDR3 runs 10 residues. CDR1 and CDR2 from the germline V gene are GTSNPN and SVGIG (reference sequence). CDR3 residues: CAWIGNEQFF. CDR3 coding DNA: TGTGCCTGGATTGGGAATGAGCAGTTCTTC.

At least ten counts were recorded for this clone. The genes are TRBV11-2 and TRBJ2-1; 8 bases match TRBD2. J was trimmed by 12 bases and V by 3 bases; bases with no gene match: 10. Germline assignment: CDR1 SGHAT and CDR2 FQNNGV. The CDR3 consists of 14 residues. The CDR3 nucleotides are TGTGCCAGCAGCTTTCGGGAGGGCTACATTGGGCAGTTCTTC. This sequence encodes CASSFREGYIGQFF.

The chain employs TRBV5-4 and TRBJ2-7; unclear D gene. With 2 bases removed from V and 2 bases from J, the gap between germline ends came to 8 bases. The germline V gene has CDR1 SGHNT and CDR2 YYREEE (reference sequence). The CDR3 consists of 13 residues. CDR3 loop: CASSFEEAYEQYF. CDR3 nucleotide sequence: TGTGCCAGCAGCTTTGAAGAAGCCTACGAGCAGTACTTC.

This clone was detected many times. The chain uses TRBV11-3 and TRBJ2-2; TRBD1 or TRBD2 may be the D gene (6 bases each). CDR1 and CDR2 from the germline V gene are SGHNT and YENEEA. The CDR3 has 16 residues. Trimming shortened V by 4 bases and J by 1 base, and 13 bases separated the two germline ends. The CDR3 sequence is CASSSPGAGNTGELFF. The CDR3 DNA sequence: TGTGCCAGCAGCTCCCCGGGGGCTGGGAACACCGGGGAGCTGTTTTTT.

This clone was recorded many times. The rearrangement joins TRBV5-8 to TRBJ1-5; D possibly corresponds to TRBD1 (6 bases). CDR1 and CDR2 from the germline V gene are SGHTS and YDEGEE. The V and J ends lost 4 bases and 0 bases respectively, with 14 bases between them. The CDR3 loop spans 16 amino acids. The CDR3 here is CASSNPRGISNQPQHF. The CDR3 bases are TGTGCCAGCAGCAATCCCAGGGGTATTAGCAATCAGCCCCAGCATTTT. Variable domain in full (rest from reference TRBV5-8 and TRBJ1-5): EAGVTQSPTHLIKTRGQQATLRCSPISGHTSVYWYQQALGLGLQFLLWYDEGEERNRGNFPPRFSGRQFPNYSSELNVNALELEDSALYLCASSNPRGISNQPQHFGDGTRLSIL.

There are many counts of this clone. The rearrangement links TRBV2 to TRBJ2-1; D gene ambiguous. There are 14 residues in the CDR3. The V gene lost 4 bases and the J gene lost 10 bases, with 17 bases spanning the gap. Germline CDR1 SNHLY, CDR2 FYNNEI. The CDR3 DNA is TGTGCCAGCAGTGTTACCGGGCCCTCAGACGAGCAGTTCTTC. Encoded protein: CASSVTGPSDEQFF. Combining the CDR3 with reference TRBV2 and TRBJ2-1 gives the whole variable domain EPEVTQTPSHQVTQMGQEVILRCVPISNHLYFYWYRQILGQKVEFLVSFYNNEISEKSEIFDDQFSVERPDGSNFTLKIRSTKLEDSAMYFCASSVTGPSDEQFFGPGTRLTVL.

This clone came up many times. DNA of the CDR3: TGTGCCAGCAGCCAAGAAAGTTACGACCAAGAGACCCAGTACTTC. Protein: CASSQESYDQETQYF. This chain joins TRBV4-2 and TRBJ2-5, with D unresolved. V gave up 0 bases and J gave up 0 bases, with 8 bases separating them. Germline CDR1 and CDR2: LGHNA and YNFKEQ. CDR3 size: 15 residues.

The genes are TRBV6-1 and TRBJ1-6; weak D call: TRBD1 (6 bases). The CDR3 loop spans 15 amino acids. Between the trimmed V and J ends, which lost 7 bases and 10 bases, there was a span of 20 bases. The germline CDR1 and CDR2 sequences are MNHNS and SASEGT. The CDR3 DNA reads TGTGCCAGCATTGTGAACAGGGAAGTAGGGTCACCCCTCCACTTT. This gives the protein CASIVNREVGSPLHF.

This clone was seen repeatedly, ten times or more. The chain combines TRBV27 with TRBJ2-4; 7 nucleotides align to TRBD2. Germline V lookup: CDR1 MNHEY, CDR2 SMNVEV (reference sequence). The V and J ends lost 1 base and 5 bases, in that order; junction bases with no gene match: 8. The CDR3 is made up of 16 amino acids. The CDR3, as DNA: TGTGCCAGCAGTTTATATCGTGGGGGGGTAGAAAACATTCAGTACTTC. It codes for CASSLYRGGVENIQYF.

This clone was seen a handful of times. The rearrangement uses TRBV19 and TRBJ1-1, with unresolved D. CDR1 is LNHDA, CDR2 SQIVND, per germline (reference sequence). This CDR3 is built from 15 residues. V lost 3 bases and J 2 bases, leaving 13 bases between the germline ends. CDR3 loop: CASSIAVSANTEAFF. In DNA, the CDR3 is TGTGCCAGTAGTATTGCCGTATCTGCTAACACTGAAGCTTTCTTT.

This clone was counted only a few times. A read error may explain this, as a much larger clone is one base away. The rearrangement joins TRBV15 to TRBJ1-6, with TRBD1 matching over 8 bases. Per the germline V gene, CDR1 is LNHNV and CDR2 is YYDKDF (reference sequence). This CDR3 is 16 amino acids long. This CDR3 reads CATIRDPDRVNSPLHF. DNA for the CDR3: TGTGCCACCATCAGAGATCCGGACAGGGTTAATTCACCCCTCCACTTT.

The table lists this clone with many counts. The chain links TRBV30 to TRBJ1-5, with 7 bases that match TRBD1. CDR3 length: 15 amino acids. V lost 0 bases and J lost 0; bases outside the gene matches: 2. CDR1 is GTSNPN, CDR2 SVGIG, per germline (reference sequence). The CDR3 DNA reads as TGTGCCTGGAGTGTAGCAGGGGGTAGCAATCAGCCCCAGCATTTT. Translated: CAWSVAGGSNQPQHF.

The rearrangement uses TRBV20-1 and TRBJ1-5; TRBD1 matches at 8 bases. CDR1 is DFQATT and CDR2 is SNEGSKA in the germline V gene (reference sequence). The CDR3 contains 15 residues. The trim removed 3 bases at V and 6 bases at J, leaving 10 bases unmatched. The CDR3 here is CSASDRGSVSQPQHF. The CDR3 DNA is TGCAGTGCTAGCGACAGGGGAAGCGTTAGTCAGCCCCAGCATTTT.

Concerning this clone: A read error may produce the germline difference seen at one junction end. The CDR3 here is CATERGGGTDTQYF. CDR3 nucleotides: TGTGCCACCGAGCGGGGTGGCGGTACAGACACGCAGTATTTT. The genes are TRBV6-5 and TRBJ2-3; 7 bases line up with TRBD2. Germline values: CDR1 MNHEY, CDR2 SVGAGI. The CDR3 is made up of 14 amino acids.

This clone was detected a few times. This chain joins TRBV6-2 or TRBV6-3 and TRBJ2-7; 7 nucleotides match TRBD2. Per germline, CDR1 MNHEY and CDR2 SVGEGT. V was clipped by 2 bases and J by 2 bases; unmatched bases: 6. The CDR3 runs to 15 residues. The CDR3 here is CASSYPGGLAYEQYF. As DNA, the CDR3 is TGTGCCAGCAGTTACCCGGGGGGACTTGCCTACGAGCAGTACTTC.

Concerning this clone itself: A much larger clone differs by one base, so this may be a read error. The gene calls are TRBV6-4 and TRBJ1-2; D remains unclear. This CDR3 is built from 14 residues. Looked up from germline, CDR1 is MRHNA and CDR2 is SNTAGT. Trimming shortened V by 0 bases and J by 6 bases, and 11 bases separated the two germline ends. The CDR3 region is CASSDSTDTDGYTF. The CDR3 region has the DNA TGTGCCAGCAGTGACTCGACGGATACAGATGGCTACACCTTC.

This chain uses TRBV15 with TRBJ2-7; D remains unclear. V gave up 0 bases and J gave up 7 bases, with 13 bases separating them. The CDR3 is made up of 14 amino acids. Germline lookup yields CDR1 LNHNV and CDR2 YYDKDF (reference sequence). DNA of the CDR3: TGTGCCACCAGCAGAGATTCGACTCCTGGGGAGCAGTACTTC. It codes for CATSRDSTPGEQYF. Together with reference TRBV15 and TRBJ2-7, the CDR3 gives the full variable domain: DAMVIQNPRYQVTQFGKPVTLSCSQTLNHNVMYWYQQKSSQAPKLLFHYYDKDFNNEADTPDNFQSRRPNTSFCFLDIRSPGLGDTAMYLCATSRDSTPGEQYFGPGTRLTVT.

This clone came up a few times. Being one base from a much bigger clone, this may be a read error. The sample contains more than one DNA sequence encoding this CDR3. In DNA, the CDR3 is TGTGCCACCAGCACCTCGACAGGTAGTTTCTCTGGGGCCAACGTCCTTACTTTC. It codes for CATSTSTGSFSGANVLTF. J is TRBJ2-6 and V is TRBV15; possibly TRBD1 for D (6 bases). Per the germline V gene, CDR1 is LNHNV and CDR2 is YYDKDF (reference sequence). The CDR3 consists of 18 residues. Combining the CDR3 with reference TRBV15 and TRBJ2-6 gives the whole variable domain DAMVIQNPRYQVTQFGKPVTLSCSQTLNHNVMYWYQQKSSQAPKLLFHYYDKDFNNEADTPDNFQSRRPNTSFCFLDIRSPGLGDTAMYLCATSTSTGSFSGANVLTFGAGSRLTVL.

The sample holds many counts of this clone. The V and J genes are TRBV7-2 and TRBJ2-1; tentatively, D is TRBD2 (6 bases). There are 14 residues in the CDR3. From germline, CDR1 is SGHTA and CDR2 FQGNSA. V lost 5 bases to trimming and J lost 4 bases, with 12 bases between them. The CDR3 DNA sequence: TGTGCCAGCAGCCCCGGGGGTCCGTACAATGAGCAGTTCTTC. It is translated as CASSPGGPYNEQFF.

V gene TRBV19 combines with J gene TRBJ2-6; no reliable D call. The CDR3 length is 16 residues. Trimming removed 5 bases from V and 0 bases from J, with 11 bases in between. Germline lookup yields CDR1 LNHDA and CDR2 SQIVND (reference sequence). For the CDR3, the DNA is TGTGCCAGTAGTCTTGCCATACGCTCTGGGGCCAACGTCCTGACTTTC. As protein: CASSLAIRSGANVLTF.

Ten or more counts support this clone. The gene calls are TRBV5-1 and TRBJ2-1; unclear D gene. V lost 5 bases, J lost 3 bases, and 6 bases lay in between. CDR1 and CDR2 (germline): SGHRS, YFSETQ. This CDR3 comprises 12 residues. CDR3 coding DNA: TGCGCCAGCAGAAACGGCTACAATGAGCAGTTCTTC. This gives the protein CASRNGYNEQFF. Looking up the rest from reference TRBV5-1 and TRBJ2-1 gives the full variable domain: KAGVTQTPRYLIKTRGQQVTLSCSPISGHRSVSWYQQTPGQGLQFLFEYFSETQRNKGNFPGRFSGRQFSNSRSEMNVSTLELGDSALYLCASRNGYNEQFFGPGTRLTVL.

This clone appeared many times. The genes are TRBV3-1 and TRBJ2-2; 10 bases fit TRBD2. In germline, CDR1 is LGHDT, CDR2 YNNKEL (reference sequence). The V gene end was trimmed by 3 bases and the J gene end by 6 bases; junction bases not matched to a gene: 4. The CDR3 contains 15 residues. The CDR3 reads CASSHGTSVSGELFF. The CDR3 DNA reads as TGTGCCAGCAGCCACGGGACTAGCGTCTCCGGGGAGCTGTTTTTT.